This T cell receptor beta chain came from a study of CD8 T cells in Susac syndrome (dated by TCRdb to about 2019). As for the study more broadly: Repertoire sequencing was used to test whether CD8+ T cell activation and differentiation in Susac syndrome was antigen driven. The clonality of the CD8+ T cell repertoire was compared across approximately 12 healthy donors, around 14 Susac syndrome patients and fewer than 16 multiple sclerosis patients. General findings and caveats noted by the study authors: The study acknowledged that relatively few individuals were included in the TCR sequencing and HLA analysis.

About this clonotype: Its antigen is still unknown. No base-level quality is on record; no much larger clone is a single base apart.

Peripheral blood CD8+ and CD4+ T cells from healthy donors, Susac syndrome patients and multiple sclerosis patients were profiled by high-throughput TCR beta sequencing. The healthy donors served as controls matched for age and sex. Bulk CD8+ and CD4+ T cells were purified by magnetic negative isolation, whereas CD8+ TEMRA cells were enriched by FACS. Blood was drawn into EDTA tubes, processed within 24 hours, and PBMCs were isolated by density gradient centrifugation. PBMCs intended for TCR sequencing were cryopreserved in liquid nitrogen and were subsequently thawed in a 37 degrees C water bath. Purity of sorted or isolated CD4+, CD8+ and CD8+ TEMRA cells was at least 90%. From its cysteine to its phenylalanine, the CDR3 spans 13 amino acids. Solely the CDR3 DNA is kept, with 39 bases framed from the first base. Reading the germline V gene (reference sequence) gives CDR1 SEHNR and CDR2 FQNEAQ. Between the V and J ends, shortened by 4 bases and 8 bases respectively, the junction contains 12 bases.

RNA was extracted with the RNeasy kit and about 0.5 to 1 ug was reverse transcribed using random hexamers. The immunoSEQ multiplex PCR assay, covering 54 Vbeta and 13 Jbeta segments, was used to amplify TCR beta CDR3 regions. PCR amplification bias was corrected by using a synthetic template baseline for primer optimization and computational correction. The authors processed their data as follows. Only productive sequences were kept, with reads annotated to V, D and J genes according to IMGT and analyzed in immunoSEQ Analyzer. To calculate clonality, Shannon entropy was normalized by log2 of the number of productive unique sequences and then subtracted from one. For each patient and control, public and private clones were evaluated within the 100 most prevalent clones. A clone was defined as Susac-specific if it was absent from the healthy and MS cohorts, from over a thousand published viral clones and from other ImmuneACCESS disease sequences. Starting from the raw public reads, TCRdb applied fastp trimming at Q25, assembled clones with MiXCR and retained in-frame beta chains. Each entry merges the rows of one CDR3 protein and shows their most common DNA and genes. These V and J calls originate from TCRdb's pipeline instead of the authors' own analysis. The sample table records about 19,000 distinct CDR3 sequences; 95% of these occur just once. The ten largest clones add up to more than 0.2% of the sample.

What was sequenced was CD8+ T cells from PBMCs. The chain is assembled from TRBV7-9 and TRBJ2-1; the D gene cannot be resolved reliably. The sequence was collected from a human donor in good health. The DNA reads TGTGCCAGCAGCTCCGATCTATGGGATGAGCAGTTCTTC. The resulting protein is CASSSDLWDEQFF.